The 3 T cell receptor beta chains below all came from one sample that was sequenced in a study of post-analysis software for immune sequencing data. Overall study results and limits: Five or six TRBV segments appeared more often in patients than in controls, and TRBV5-6, TRBV5-1 and TRBV20-1 were among these.

These TCRs are of unknown antigen specificity. Researchers reported that TCR beta cDNA libraries carried unique molecular identifiers. TCRdb reanalysed the PCR reads using MiXCR and keeps one entry per CDR3 protein. This sample has hundreds of thousands of distinct CDR3 sequences; approximately 59% occur once, and the top ten carry approximately 11%. Material for sequencing was blood. These receptors were collected from a girl aged 2 to 9 with multiple sclerosis.

This chain connects TRBV11-2 to TRBJ2-5; D gene unclear. The ends were cut back, 1 base at V and 5 bases at J, with 14 bases in the middle. The CDR3 runs to 15 residues. The germline V gene has CDR1 SGHAT and CDR2 FQNNGV. CDR3 DNA: TGTGCCAGCAGCTTAGGTGTGGGCACCCGGGAGACCCAGTACTTC. Amino acid sequence: CASSLGVGTRETQYF.

The rearrangement joins TRBV7-9 to TRBJ2-1, with TRBD1 as a possible D gene (5 bases). V lost 5 bases and J lost 8, with 10 bases in between. Looked up from germline, CDR1 is SEHNR and CDR2 is FQNEAQ (reference sequence). The CDR3 is made up of 12 amino acids. Written as DNA, the CDR3 is TGTGCCAGCAGCCGCGTAGGGGATGAGCAGTTCTTC. This encodes CASSRVGDEQFF.

The rearrangement uses TRBV20-1 and TRBJ2-1, with TRBD2 matching 7 bases. This CDR3 has 16 residues. The germline V gene has CDR1 DFQATT and CDR2 SNEGSKA (reference sequence). The junction had 6 bases not matched to a gene; V was cut back by 1 base and J by 0 bases. Here the CDR3 reads CSARALLAISYNEQFF. The CDR3 DNA reads TGCAGTGCTAGAGCCTTACTAGCGATCTCCTACAATGAGCAGTTCTTC.